The clone carrying this TCR beta chain was seen only a few times. Its antigen is unknown. The primer mix had 60 Vbeta and 13 Jbeta primers. This table comes from immunoSEQ multiplex PCR, and its TCRdb copy is limited to in-frame clones, with some not included. This sample carries under 200,000 clones, 68% of them seen once, and the ten largest clones take less than 3%. The data were obtained in a study of cytomegalovirus exposure and HLA in healthy donors. Findings and caveats of the study: In a later analysis, HLA-C alleles had the fewest associated TCRs, DRB1 alleles the most. Most subjects' HLA-A and HLA-B alleles were reportedly predicted from TCR beta sequences. Most CMV-associated TCR beta chains appeared HLA-restricted in a later analysis.

This CDR3 contains 14 residues. Germline V gene data show CDR1 as LNHDA and CDR2 as SQIVND (reference sequence). V was pared by 5 bases and J by 3 bases, with 11 bases between. Specimen: PBMCs. This sequence originates from a woman aged 35 to 49 in good health and CMV-seropositive. V usage is TRBV19 and J usage is TRBJ1-5; TRBD1 is a possible D gene (5 bases). This CDR3 is CASSSRQLNQPQHF. The CDR3 DNA reads as TGTGCCAGTAGTTCCCGACAGCTCAATCAGCCCCAGCATTTT.